This T cell receptor beta chain comes out of a study of cytomegalovirus exposure and HLA in healthy donors. To note about this clone: What it binds is not known.

The PCR was carried out with 60 Vbeta primers and 13 Jbeta primers. This table comes from immunoSEQ multiplex PCR, and its TCRdb copy is limited to in-frame clones, with some not included. Of fewer than 120,000 clones in the sample, just over 75% were seen once. Study-wide findings and caveats: Most observed TCR sequences were rare, whereas some public TCRs were detected in many donors. In an earlier analysis, productive rearrangement rates for most beta V segments clustered near 87% or 30%.

The germline V gene has CDR1 SQVTM and CDR2 ANQGSEA. V lost 8 bases to trimming and J lost 5 bases, with 12 bases between them. CDR3 size: 11 residues. The rearrangement joins TRBV29-1 to TRBJ2-5; D is perhaps TRBD2 (5 bases). This TCR was recovered from a man aged 25-40 years in good health and CMV-seropositive. The sample was PBMCs. CDR3 coding DNA: TGCAGCACATTTCGAGGGGAGACCCAGTACTTC. This gives the protein CSTFRGETQYF. Complete variable domain (other parts from reference TRBV29-1 and TRBJ2-5): SAVISQKPSRDICQRGTSLTIQCQVDSQVTMMFWYRQQPGQSLTLIATANQGSEATYESGFVIDKFPISRPNLTFSTLTVSNMSPEDSSIYLCSTFRGETQYFGPGTRLLVL.